The source of this TCR beta chain is a study of cytomegalovirus exposure and HLA in healthy donors. In the PCR, 60 Vbeta and 13 Jbeta primers were used. Sequenced by immunoSEQ multiplex PCR; TCRdb stores in-frame clones only, minus some. Of 150,000 to 200,000 clones listed, about 76% were seen once; the top ten hold roughly 1.9%. Trimming pared 4 bases from V and 6 bases from J, leaving 9 bases between. Germline V CDR1 and CDR2: SGHRS, YFSETQ. CDR3 size: 12 residues. This receptor was identified in a female donor in good health and CMV-seronegative. What was sequenced was PBMCs. V is TRBV5-1 and J is TRBJ2-3; D might be TRBD1 (6 bases). The CDR3 loop reads CASSGGQDTQYF. The CDR3 region has the DNA TGCGCCAGCAGCGGAGGACAGGATACGCAGTATTTT.